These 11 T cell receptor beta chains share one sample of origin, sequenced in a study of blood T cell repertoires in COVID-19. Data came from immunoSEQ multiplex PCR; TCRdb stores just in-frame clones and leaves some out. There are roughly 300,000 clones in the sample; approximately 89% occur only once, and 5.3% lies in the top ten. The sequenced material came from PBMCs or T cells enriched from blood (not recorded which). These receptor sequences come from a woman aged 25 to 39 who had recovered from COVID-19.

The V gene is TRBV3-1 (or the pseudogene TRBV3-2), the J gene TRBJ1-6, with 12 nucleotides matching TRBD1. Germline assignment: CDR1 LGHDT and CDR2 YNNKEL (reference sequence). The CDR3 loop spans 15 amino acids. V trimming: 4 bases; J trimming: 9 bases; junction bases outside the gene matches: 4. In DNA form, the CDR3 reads TGTGCCAGCAGCCTGGGACAGGGGGCTGTTTCACCCCTCCACTTT. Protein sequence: CASSLGQGAVSPLHF.

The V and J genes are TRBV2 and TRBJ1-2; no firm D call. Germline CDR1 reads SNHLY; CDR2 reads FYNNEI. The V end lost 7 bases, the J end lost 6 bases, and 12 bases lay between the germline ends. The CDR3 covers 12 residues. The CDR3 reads CASTRPVNGYTF. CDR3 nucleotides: TGTGCCAGCACACGTCCGGTGAATGGCTACACCTTC.

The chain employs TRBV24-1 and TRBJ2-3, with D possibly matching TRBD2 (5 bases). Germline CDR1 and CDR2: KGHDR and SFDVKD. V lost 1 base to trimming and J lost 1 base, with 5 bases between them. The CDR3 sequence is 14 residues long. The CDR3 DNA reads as TGTGCCACCAGTGATTTCGGGGGCACAGATACGCAGTATTTT. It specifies CATSDFGGTDTQYF.

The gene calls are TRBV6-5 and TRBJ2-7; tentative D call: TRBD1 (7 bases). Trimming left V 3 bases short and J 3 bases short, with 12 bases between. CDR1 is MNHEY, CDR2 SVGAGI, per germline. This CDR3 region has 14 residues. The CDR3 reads CASSYVQGGYEQYF. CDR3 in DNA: TGTGCCAGCAGTTATGTCCAGGGGGGCTACGAGCAGTACTTC.

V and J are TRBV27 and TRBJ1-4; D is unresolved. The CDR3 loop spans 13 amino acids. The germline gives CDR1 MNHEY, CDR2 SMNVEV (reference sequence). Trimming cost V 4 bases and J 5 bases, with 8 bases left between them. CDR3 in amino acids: CASSYDGNEKLFF. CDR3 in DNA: TGTGCCAGCAGTTATGACGGGAATGAAAAACTGTTTTTT.

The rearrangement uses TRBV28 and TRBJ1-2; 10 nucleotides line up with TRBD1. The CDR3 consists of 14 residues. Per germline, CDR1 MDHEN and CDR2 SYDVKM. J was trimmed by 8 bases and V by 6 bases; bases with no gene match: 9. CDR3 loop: CASSRRQGAGGYTF. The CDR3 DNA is TGTGCCAGCAGCCGAAGACAGGGGGCGGGAGGCTACACCTTC.

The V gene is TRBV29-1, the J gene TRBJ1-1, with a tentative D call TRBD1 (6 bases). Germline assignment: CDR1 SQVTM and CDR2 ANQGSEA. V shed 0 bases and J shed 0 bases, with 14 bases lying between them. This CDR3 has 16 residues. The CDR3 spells CSVEDPGRGMNTEAFF. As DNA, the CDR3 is TGCAGCGTTGAAGATCCTGGCAGGGGCATGAACACTGAAGCTTTCTTT. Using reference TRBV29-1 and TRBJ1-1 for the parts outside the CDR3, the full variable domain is SAVISQKPSRDICQRGTSLTIQCQVDSQVTMMFWYRQQPGQSLTLIATANQGSEATYESGFVIDKFPISRPNLTFSTLTVSNMSPEDSSIYLCSVEDPGRGMNTEAFFGQGTRLTVV.

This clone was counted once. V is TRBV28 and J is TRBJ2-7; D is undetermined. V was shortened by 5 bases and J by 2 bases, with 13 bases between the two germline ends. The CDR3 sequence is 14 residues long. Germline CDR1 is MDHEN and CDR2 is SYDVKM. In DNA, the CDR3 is TGTGCCAGCAGTAGCCGGGTCCCAACCTACGAGCAGTACTTC. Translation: CASSSRVPTYEQYF.

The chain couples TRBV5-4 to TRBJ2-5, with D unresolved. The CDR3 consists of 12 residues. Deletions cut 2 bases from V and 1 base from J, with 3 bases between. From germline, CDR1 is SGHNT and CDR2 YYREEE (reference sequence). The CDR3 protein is CASSFFQETQYF. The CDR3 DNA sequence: TGTGCCAGCAGCTTCTTCCAAGAGACCCAGTACTTC.

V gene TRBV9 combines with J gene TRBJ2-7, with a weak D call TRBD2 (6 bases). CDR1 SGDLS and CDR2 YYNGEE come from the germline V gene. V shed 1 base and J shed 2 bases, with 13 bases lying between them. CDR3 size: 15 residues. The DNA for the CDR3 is TGTGCCAGCAGCGTAACCGGGGGATTAGCCTACGAGCAGTACTTC. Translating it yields CASSVTGGLAYEQYF. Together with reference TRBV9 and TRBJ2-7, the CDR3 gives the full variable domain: DSGVTQTPKHLITATGQRVTLRCSPRSGDLSVYWYQQSLDQGLQFLIQYYNGEERAKGNILERFSAQQFPDLHSELNLSSLELGDSALYFCASSVTGGLAYEQYFGPGTRLTVT.

The CDR3 loop is CASSLGSGRGFF. DNA for the CDR3: TGCGCCAGCAGCTTGGGGAGCGGTCGAGGTTTCTTT. This chain connects TRBV5-1 to TRBJ1-1; D not certain. Trimming shortened V by 0 bases and J by 13 bases, and 13 bases separated the two germline ends. CDR3 length equals 12 residues. Germline loops: CDR1 SGHRS, CDR2 YFSETQ.